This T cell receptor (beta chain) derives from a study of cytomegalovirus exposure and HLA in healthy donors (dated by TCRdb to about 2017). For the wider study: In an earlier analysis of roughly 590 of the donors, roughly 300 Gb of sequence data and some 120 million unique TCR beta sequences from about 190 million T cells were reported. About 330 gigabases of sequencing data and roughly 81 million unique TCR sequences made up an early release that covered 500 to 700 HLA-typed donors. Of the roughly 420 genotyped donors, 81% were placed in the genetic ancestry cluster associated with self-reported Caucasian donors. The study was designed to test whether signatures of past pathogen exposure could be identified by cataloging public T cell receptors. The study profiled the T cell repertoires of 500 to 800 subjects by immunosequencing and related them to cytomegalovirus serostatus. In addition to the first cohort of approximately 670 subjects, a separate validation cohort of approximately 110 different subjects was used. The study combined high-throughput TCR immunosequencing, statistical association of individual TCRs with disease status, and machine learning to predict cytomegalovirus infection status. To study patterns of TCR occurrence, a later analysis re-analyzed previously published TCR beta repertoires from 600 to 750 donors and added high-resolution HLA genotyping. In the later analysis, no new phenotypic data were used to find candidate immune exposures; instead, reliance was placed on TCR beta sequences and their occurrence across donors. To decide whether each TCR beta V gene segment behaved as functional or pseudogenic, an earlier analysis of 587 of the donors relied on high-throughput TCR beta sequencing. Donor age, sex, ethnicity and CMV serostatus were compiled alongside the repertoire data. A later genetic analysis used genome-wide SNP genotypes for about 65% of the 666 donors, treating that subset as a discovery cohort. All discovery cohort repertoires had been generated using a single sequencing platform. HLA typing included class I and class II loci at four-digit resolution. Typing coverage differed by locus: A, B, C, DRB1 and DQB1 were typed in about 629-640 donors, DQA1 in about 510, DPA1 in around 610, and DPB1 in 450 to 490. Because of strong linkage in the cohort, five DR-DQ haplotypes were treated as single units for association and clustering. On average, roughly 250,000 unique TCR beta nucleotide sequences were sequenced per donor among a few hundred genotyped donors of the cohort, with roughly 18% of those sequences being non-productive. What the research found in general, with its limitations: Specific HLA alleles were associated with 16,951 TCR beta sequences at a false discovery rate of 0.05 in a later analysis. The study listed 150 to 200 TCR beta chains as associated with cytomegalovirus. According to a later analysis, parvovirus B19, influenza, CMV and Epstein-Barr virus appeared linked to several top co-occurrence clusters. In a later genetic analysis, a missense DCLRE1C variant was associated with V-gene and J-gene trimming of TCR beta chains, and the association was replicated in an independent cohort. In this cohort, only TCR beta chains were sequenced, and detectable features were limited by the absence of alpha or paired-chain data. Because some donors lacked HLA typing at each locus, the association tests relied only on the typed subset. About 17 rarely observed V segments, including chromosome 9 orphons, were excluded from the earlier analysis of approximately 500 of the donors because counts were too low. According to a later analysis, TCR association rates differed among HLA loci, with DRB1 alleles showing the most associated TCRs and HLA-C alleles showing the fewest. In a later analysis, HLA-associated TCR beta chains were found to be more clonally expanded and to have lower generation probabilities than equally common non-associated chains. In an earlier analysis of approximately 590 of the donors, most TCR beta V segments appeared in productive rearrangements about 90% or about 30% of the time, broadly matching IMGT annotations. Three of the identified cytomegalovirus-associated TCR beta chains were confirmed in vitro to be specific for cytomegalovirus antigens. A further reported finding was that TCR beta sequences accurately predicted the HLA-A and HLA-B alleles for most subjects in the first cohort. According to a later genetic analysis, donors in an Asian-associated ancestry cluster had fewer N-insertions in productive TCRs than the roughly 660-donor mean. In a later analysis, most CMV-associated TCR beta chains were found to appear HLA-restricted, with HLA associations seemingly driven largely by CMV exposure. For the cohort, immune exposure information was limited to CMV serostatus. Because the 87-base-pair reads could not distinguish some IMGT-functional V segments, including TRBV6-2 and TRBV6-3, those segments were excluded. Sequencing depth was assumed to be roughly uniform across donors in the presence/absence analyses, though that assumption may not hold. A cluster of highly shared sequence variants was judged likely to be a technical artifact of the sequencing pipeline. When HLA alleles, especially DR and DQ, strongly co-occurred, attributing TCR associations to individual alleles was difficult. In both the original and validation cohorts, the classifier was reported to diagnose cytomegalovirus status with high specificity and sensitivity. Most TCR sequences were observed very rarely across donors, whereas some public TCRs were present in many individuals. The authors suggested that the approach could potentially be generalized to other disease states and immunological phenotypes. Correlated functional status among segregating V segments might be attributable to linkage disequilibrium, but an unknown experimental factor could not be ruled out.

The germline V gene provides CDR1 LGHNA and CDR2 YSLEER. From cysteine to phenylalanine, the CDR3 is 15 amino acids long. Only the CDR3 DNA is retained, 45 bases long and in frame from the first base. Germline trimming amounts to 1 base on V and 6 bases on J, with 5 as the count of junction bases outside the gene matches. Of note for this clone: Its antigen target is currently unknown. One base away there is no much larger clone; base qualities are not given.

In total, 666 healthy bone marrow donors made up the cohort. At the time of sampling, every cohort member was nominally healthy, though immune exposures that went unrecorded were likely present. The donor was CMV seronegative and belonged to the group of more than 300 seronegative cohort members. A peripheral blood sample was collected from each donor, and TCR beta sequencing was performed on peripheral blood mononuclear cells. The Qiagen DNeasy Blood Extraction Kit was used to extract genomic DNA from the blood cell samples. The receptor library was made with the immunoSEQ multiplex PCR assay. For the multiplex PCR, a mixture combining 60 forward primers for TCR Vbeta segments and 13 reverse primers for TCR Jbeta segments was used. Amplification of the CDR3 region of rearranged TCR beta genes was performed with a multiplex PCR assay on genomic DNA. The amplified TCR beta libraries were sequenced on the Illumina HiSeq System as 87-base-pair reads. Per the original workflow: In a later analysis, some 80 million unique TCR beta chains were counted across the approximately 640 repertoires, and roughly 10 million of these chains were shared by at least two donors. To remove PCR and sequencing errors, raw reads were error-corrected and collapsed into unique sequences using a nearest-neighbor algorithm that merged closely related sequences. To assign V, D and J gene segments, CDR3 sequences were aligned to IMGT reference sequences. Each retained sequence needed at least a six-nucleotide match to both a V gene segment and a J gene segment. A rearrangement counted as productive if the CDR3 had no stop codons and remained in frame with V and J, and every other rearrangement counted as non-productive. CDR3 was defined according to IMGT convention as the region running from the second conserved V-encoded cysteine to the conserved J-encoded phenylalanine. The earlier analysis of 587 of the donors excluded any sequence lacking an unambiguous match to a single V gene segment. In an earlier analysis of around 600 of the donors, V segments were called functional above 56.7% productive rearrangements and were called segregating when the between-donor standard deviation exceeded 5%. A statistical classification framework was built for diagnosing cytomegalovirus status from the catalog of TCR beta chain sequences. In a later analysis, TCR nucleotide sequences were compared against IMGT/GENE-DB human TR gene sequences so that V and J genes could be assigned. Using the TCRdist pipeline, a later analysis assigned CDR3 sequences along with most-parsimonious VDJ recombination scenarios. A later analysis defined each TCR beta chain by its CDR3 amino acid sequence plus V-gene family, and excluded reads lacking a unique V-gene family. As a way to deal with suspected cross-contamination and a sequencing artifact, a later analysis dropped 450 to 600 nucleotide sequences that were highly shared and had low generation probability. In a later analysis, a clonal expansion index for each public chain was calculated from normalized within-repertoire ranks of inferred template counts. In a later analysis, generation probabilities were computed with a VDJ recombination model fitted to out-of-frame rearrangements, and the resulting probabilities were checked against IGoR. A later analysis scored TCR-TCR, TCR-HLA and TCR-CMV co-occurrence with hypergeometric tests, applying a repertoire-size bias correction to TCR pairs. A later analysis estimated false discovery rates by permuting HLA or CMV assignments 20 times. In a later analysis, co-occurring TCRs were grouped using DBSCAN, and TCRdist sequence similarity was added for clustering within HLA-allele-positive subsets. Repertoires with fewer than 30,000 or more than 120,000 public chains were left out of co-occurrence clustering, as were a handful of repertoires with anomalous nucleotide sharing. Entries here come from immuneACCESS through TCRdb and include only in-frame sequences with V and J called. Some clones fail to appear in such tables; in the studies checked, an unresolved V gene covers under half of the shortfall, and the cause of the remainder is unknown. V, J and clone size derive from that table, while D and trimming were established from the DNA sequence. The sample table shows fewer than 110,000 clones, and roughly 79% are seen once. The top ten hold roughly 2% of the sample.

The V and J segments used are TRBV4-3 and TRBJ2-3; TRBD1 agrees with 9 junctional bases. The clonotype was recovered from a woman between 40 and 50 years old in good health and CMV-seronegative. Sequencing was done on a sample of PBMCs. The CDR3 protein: CASSQGDRERDTQYF. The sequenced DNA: TGCGCCAGCAGCCAAGGGGACAGGGAGAGGGATACGCAGTATTTT.